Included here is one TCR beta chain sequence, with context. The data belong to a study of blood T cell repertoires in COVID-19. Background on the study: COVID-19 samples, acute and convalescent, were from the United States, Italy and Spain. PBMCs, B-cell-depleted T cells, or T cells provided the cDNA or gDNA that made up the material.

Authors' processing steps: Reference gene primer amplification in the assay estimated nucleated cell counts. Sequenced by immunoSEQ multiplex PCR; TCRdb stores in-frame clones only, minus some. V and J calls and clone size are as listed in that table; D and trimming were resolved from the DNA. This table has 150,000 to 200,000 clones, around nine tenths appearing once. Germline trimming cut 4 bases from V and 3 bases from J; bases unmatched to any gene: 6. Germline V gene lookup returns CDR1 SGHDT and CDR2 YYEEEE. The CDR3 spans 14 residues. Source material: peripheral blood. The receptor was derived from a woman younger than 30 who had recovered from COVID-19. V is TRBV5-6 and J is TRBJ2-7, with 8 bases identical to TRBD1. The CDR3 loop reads CASSPGQGFYEQYF. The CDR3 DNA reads TGTGCCAGCAGCCCTGGACAGGGTTTCTACGAGCAGTACTTC.